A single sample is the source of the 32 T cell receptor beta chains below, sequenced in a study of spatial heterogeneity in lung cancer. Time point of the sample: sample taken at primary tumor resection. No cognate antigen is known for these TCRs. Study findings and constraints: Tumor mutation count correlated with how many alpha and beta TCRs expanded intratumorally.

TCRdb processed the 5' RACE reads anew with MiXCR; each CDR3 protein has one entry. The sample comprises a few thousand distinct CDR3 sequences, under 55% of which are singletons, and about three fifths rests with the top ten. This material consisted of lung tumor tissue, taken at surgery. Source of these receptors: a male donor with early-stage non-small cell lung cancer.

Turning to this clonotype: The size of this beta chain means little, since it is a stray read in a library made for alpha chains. DNA for the CDR3: TGTGCCAGCAGTGGGACAGACCAAGAGACCCAGTACTTC. Protein: CASSGTDQETQYF. V usage is TRBV5-5 and J usage is TRBJ2-5; TRBD1 aligns across 7 bases. The CDR3 covers 13 residues. V was clipped by 5 bases and J by 0 bases; unmatched bases: 1. Germline V gene sequence: CDR1 SGHKS, CDR2 YYEKEE (reference sequence).

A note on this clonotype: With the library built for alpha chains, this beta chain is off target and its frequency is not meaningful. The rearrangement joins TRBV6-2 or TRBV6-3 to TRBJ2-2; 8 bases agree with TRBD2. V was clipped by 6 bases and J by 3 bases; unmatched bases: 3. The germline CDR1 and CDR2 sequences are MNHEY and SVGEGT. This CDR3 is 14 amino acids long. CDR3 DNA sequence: TGTGCCAGCAGCAGCGGGAGAGACACCGGGGAGCTGTTTTTT. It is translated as CASSSGRDTGELFF.

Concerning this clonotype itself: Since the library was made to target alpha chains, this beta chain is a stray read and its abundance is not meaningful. The CDR3 here is CASRSGKRTGGVSTGELFF. In DNA form, the CDR3 reads TGTGCAAGTCGCTCCGGGAAGCGCACAGGGGGCGTGAGCACCGGGGAGCTGTTTTTT. The rearrangement links TRBV12-2 to TRBJ2-2; no DNA check was done on the table's D call, TRBD1. TRBV12-2 is a pseudogene segment. The CDR3 runs 19 residues.

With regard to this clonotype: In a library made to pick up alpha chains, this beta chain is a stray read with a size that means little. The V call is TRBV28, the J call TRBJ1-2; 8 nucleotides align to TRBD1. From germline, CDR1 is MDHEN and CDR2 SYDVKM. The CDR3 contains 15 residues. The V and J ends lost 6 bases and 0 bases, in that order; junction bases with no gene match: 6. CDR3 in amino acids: CASRLATGANYGYTF. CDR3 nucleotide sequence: TGTGCCAGCAGGTTGGCGACAGGGGCTAACTATGGCTACACCTTC.

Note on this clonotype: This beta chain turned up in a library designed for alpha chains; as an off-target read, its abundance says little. The CDR3 DNA is TGTGCCAGCAGCTCCGAGCCGTTGACATTTTACACCTTC. It yields the protein CASSSEPLTFYTF. The V call is TRBV5-6, the J call TRBJ1-2; D gene unclear. Germline V gene data show CDR1 as SGHDT and CDR2 as YYEEEE. CDR3 length: 13 amino acids. V lost 3 bases and J 11 bases, leaving 17 bases between the germline ends. The full variable domain, in which reference TRBV5-6 and TRBJ1-2 provide the parts outside the CDR3, is DAGVTQSPTHLIKTRGQQVTLRCSPKSGHDTVSWYQQALGQGPQFIFQYYEEEERQRGNFPDRFSGHQFPNYSSELNVNALLLGDSALYLCASSSEPLTFYTFGSGTRLTVV.

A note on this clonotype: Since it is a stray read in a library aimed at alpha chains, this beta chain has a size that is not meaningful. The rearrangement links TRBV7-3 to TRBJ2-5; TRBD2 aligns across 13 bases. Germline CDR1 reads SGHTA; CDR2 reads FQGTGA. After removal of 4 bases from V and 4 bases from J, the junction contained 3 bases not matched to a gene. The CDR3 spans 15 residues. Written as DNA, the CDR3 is TGTGCCAGCAGCTCGGGACTAGCGGGGAGAGAGACCCAGTACTTC. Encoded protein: CASSSGLAGRETQYF.

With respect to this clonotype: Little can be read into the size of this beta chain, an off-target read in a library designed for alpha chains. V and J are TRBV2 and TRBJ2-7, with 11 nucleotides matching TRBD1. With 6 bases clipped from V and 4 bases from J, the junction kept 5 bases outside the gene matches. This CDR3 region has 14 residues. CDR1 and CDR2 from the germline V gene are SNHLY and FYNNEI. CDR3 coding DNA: TGTGCCAGCAGGCTGGACAGGGGGCTTTACGAGCAGTACTTC. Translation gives CASRLDRGLYEQYF.

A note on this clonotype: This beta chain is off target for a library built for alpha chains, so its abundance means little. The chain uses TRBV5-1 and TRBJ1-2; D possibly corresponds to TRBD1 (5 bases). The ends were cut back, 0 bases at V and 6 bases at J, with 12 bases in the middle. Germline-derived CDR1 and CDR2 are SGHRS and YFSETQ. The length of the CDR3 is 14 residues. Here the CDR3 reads CASSLDQGMDGYTF. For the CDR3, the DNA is TGCGCCAGCAGCTTGGATCAGGGTATGGATGGCTACACCTTC.

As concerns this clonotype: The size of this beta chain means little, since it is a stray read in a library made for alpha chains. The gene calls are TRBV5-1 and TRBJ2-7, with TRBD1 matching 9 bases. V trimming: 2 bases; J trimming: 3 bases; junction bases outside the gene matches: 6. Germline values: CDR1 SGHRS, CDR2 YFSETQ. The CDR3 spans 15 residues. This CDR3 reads CASSFNTGGLYEQYF. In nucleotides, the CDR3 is TGCGCCAGCAGCTTCAATACAGGGGGCCTCTACGAGCAGTACTTC.

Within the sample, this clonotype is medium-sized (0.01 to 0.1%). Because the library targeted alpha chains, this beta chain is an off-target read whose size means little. CDR3 loop: CSASRGPSYNEQFF. The CDR3 bases are TGCAGTGCAAGTAGAGGGCCATCCTACAATGAGCAGTTCTTC. The chain couples TRBV20-1 to TRBJ2-1; D perhaps matches TRBD2 (5 bases). The V end was cut by 6 bases, the J end by 1 base, with 13 bases between. Germline assignment: CDR1 DFQATT and CDR2 SNEGSKA (reference sequence). This CDR3 is built from 14 residues.

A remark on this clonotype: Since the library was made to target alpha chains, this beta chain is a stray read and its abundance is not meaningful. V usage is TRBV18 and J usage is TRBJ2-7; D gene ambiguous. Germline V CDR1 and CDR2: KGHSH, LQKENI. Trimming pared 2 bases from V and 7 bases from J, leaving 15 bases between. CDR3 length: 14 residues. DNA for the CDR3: TGTGCCAGCTCACCAAGAGAGGCCGCCGGGGAGCAGTACTTC. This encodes CASSPREAAGEQYF.

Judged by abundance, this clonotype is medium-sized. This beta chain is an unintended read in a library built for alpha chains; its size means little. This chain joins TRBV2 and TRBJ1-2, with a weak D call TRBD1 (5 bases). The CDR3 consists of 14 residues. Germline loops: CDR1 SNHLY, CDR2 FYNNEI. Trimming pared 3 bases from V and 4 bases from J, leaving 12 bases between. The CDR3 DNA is TGTGCCAGCAGTGAGCAGGGTCCCCTCTATGGCTACACCTTC. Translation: CASSEQGPLYGYTF.

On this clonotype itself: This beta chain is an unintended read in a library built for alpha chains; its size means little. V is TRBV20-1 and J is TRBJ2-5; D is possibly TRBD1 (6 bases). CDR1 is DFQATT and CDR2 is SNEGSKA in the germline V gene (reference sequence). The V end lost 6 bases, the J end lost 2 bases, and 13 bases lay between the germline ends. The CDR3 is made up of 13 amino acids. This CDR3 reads CSAVFDRQETQYF. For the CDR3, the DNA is TGCAGTGCGGTCTTCGACAGGCAAGAGACCCAGTACTTC.

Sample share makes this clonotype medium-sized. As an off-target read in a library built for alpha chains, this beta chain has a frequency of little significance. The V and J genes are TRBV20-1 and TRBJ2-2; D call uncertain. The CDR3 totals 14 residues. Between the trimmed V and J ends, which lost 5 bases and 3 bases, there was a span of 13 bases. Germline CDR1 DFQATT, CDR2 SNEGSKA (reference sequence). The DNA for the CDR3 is TGCAGTGCTCCCCCGGCGGTCCACACCGGGGAGCTGTTTTTT. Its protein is CSAPPAVHTGELFF.

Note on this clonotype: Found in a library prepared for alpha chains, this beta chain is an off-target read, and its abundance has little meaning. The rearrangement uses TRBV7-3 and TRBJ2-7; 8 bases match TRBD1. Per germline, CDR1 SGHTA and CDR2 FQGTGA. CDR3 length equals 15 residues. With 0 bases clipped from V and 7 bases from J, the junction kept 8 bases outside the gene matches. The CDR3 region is CASSLTRQGAGEQYF. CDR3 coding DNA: TGTGCCAGCAGCTTAACCCGGCAGGGGGCTGGAGAGCAGTACTTC.

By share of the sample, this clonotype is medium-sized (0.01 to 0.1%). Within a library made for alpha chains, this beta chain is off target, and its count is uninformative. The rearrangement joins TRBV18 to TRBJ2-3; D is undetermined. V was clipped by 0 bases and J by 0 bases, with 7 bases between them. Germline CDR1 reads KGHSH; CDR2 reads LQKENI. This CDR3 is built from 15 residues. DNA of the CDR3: TGTGCCAGCTCACCACCCTCTGCCAGCACAGATACGCAGTATTTT. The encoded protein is CASSPPSASTDTQYF.

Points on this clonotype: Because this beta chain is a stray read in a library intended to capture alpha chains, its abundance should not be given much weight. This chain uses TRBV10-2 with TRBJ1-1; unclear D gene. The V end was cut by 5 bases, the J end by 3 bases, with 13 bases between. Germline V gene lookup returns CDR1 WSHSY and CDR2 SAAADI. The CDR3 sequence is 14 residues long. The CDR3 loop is CASSFDRGDTEAFF. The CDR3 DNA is TGCGCCAGCAGTTTTGACCGGGGAGACACTGAAGCTTTCTTT.

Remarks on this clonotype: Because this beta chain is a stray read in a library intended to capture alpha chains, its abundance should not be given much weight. The CDR3 bases are TGTGCCAGCAGTTTATCCTTAGCGAGGTCCTACAATGAGCAGTTCTTC. The encoded protein is CASSLSLARSYNEQFF. The V call is TRBV27, the J call TRBJ2-1; weak D call: TRBD2 (5 bases). The germline CDR1 and CDR2 sequences are MNHEY and SMNVEV (reference sequence). The CDR3 covers 16 residues. V gave up 0 bases and J gave up 1 base, with 10 bases separating them.

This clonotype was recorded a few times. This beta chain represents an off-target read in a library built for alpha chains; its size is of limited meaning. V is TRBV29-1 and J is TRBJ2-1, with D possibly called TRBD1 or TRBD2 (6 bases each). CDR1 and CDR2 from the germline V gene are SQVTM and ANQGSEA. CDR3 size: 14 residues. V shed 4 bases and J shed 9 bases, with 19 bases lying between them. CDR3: CSVAGTPRGGEQFF. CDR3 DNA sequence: TGCAGCGTTGCCGGGACTCCCCGAGGGGGTGAGCAGTTCTTC.

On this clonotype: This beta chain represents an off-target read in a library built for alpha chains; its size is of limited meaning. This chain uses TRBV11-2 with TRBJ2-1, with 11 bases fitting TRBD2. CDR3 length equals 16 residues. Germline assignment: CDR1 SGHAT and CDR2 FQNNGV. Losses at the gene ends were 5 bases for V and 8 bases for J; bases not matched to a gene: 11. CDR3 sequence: CASSPLWTSGSHEQFF. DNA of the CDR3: TGTGCCAGCAGCCCTCTTTGGACTAGCGGGTCCCATGAGCAGTTCTTC.

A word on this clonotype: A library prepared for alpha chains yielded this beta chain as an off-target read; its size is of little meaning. CDR3 sequence: CASSSQGEVRETQYF. CDR3 DNA sequence: TGTGCCAGCAGCTCCCAAGGGGAGGTGAGGGAGACCCAGTACTTC. V usage is TRBV7-6 and J usage is TRBJ2-5; D might be TRBD2 (6 bases). The germline V gene has CDR1 SGHVS and CDR2 FNYEAQ. The V end lost 4 bases, the J end lost 5 bases, and 17 bases lay between the germline ends. This CDR3 is 15 amino acids long.

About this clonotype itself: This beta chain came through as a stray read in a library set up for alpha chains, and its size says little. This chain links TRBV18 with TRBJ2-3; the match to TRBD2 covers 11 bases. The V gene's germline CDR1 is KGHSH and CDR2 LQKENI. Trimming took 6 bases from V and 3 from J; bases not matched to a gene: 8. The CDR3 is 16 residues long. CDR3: CASSTIAGGPTDTQYF. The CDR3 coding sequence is TGTGCCAGCTCCACCATAGCGGGGGGGCCGACAGATACGCAGTATTTT.

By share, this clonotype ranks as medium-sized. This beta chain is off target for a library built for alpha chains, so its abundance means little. The CDR3 DNA reads as TGTGCCAGCAGTCAAGGACTAGCGGACCACCCCACCTACGAGCAGTACTTC. It specifies CASSQGLADHPTYEQYF. This chain joins TRBV12-3 or TRBV12-4 and TRBJ2-7, with 10 bases lining up with TRBD2. The V gene end was trimmed by 5 bases and the J gene end by 2 bases; junction bases not matched to a gene: 12. CDR3 size: 17 residues.

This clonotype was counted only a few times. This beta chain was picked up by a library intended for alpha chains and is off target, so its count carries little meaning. CDR3 region: CASSVDRGPSYEQYF. Here the CDR3 DNA reads TGTGCCAGCAGCGTAGACAGAGGACCCTCCTACGAGCAGTACTTC. This chain uses TRBV9 with TRBJ2-7; D uncertain. CDR3 length: 15 residues. The V end lost 0 bases, the J end lost 0 bases, and 10 bases lay between the germline ends. CDR1 is SGDLS, CDR2 YYNGEE, per germline.

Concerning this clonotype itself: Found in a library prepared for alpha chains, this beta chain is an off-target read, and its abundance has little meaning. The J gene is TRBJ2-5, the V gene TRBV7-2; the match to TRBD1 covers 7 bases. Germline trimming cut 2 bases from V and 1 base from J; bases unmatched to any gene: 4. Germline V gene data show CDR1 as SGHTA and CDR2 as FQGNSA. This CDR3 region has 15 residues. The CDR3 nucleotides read TGTGCCAGCAGCTTAAGGACAGGAGGCCAAGAGACCCAGTACTTC. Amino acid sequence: CASSLRTGGQETQYF.

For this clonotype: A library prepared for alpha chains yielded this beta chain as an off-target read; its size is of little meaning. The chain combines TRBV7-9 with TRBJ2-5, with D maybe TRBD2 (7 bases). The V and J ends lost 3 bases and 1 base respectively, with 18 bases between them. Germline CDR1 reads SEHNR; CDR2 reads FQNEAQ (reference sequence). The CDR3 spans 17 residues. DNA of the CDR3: TGTGCCAGCAGCTTCGCGAGGGGGAGGGGATCCCAAGAGACCCAGTACTTC. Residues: CASSFARGRGSQETQYF. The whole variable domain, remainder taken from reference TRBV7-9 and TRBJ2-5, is DTGVSQNPRHKITKRGQNVTFRCDPISEHNRLYWYRQTLGQGPEFLTYFQNEAQLEKSRLLSDRFSAERPKGSFSTLEIQRTEQGDSAMYLCASSFARGRGSQETQYFGPGTRLLVL.

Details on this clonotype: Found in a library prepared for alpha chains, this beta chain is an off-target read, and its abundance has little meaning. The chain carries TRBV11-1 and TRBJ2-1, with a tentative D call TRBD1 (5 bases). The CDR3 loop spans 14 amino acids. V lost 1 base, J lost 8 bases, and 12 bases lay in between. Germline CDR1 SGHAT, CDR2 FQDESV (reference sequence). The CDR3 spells CASSLVQGWDEQFF. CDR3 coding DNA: TGTGCCAGCAGCTTAGTCCAGGGCTGGGATGAGCAGTTCTTC.

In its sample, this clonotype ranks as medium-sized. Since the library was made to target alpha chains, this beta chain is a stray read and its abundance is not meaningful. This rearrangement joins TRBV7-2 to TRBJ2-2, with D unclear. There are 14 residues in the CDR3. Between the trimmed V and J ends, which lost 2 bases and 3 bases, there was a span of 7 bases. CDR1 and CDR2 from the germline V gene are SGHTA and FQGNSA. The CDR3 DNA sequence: TGTGCCAGCAGCTTAAGCCCAGACACCGGGGAGCTGTTTTTT. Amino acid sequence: CASSLSPDTGELFF.

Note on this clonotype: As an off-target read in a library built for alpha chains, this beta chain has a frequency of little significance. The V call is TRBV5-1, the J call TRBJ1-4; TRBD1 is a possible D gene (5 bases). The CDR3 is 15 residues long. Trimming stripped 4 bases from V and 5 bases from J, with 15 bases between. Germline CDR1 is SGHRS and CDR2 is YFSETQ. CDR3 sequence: CASSPRDGWNEKLFF. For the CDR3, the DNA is TGCGCCAGCAGCCCGAGGGACGGTTGGAATGAAAAACTGTTTTTT.

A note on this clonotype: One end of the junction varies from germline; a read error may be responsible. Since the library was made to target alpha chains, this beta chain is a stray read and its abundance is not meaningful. The CDR3 bases are TGTGCCAGCGGCTTAGGAAACAGGGGGTTGAGCAATCAGCCCCAGCATTTT. This gives the protein CASGLGNRGLSNQPQHF. The chain combines TRBV7-8 with TRBJ1-5; 8 positions match TRBD1. The CDR3 is made up of 17 amino acids. Germline V gives CDR1 SGHVS, CDR2 FQNEAQ.

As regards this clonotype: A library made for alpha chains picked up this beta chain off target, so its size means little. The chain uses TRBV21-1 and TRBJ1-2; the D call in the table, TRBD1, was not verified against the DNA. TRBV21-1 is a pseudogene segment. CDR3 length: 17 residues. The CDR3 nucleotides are TGTGCCAGCAGCACCAGGACAGGGGGGATTCCTAACTATGGCTACACCTTC. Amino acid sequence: CASSTRTGGIPNYGYTF.

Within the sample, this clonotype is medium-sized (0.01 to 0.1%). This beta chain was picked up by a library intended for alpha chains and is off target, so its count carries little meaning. The CDR3 DNA follows: TGTGCCAGCAGCTGGGAACTTACTAGCGGGAGGGCTGGCGAGCAGTACTTC. As protein: CASSWELTSGRAGEQYF. This chain links TRBV5-6 with TRBJ2-7, with 13 positions matching TRBD2. The CDR3 contains 17 residues. Germline CDR1 reads SGHDT; CDR2 reads YYEEEE. With 3 bases clipped from V and 6 bases from J, the junction kept 12 bases outside the gene matches.